Listed below are T cell receptor beta chains from one sample, sequenced in a study of shared clonotypes between healthy human individuals. TCRdb's copy holds only in-frame clones and misses some; the assay was immunoSEQ multiplex PCR. The sample records some 2.3 million clones, about 92% being singletons. Sequencing was carried out using naive CD4+ T cells from PBMCs. Source of these receptors: a man aged 18-30 years in good health. Some clones in this sample may be carry-over from other donors' samples. Both conserved end residues are trimmed from each CDR3.

TRBV9	TRBJ1-2	ASSVSPTPGDHGYT
TRBV4-1	TRBJ2-4	ASSQYPAGLAKNIQY
TRBV25-1	TRBJ2-7	ASSEDNRAYEQY
TRBV20-1	TRBJ1-2	SARLGYGYT
TRBV11-2	TRBJ2-4	ASSPRLASAKNIQY
TRBV27	TRBJ2-5	ASNTFPWEQETQY
TRBV7-2	TRBJ2-7	ASSLVPSGSSYEQY
TRBV28	TRBJ2-2	ASSGTSINTGELF
TRBV14	TRBJ2-5	ASSRGRQETQY
TRBV28	TRBJ2-7	ASSSPGQGAYEQY
TRBV28	TRBJ1-1	ASSLLGTGTEAF
TRBV18	TRBJ1-5	ASSALGNQPQH
TRBV28	TRBJ2-1	ASRRLASYNEQF
TRBV5-1	TRBJ2-3	ASSVRTGVTDTQY
TRBV6-5	TRBJ1-6	ASTIDYNSPLH
TRBV18	TRBJ2-1	ASSPGPSAYNEQF
TRBV19	TRBJ1-5	ASSRGSQALLLQPQH
TRBV6-5	TRBJ1-1	ASSYGQGFSEAF
TRBV6-5	TRBJ2-7	ASSYSGTDTYEQY
TRBV6-1	TRBJ2-2	ASSEAPALGPGELF
TRBV18	TRBJ1-5	ASSPQPTSGNQPQH
TRBV6-6	TRBJ2-7	ASSYSSDYEQY
TRBV11-2	TRBJ2-2	ASSLADRGGTGELF
TRBV30	TRBJ2-7	AWSFGRDSEQY
TRBV7-8	TRBJ1-5	ASSLAPLRQYSNQPQH
TRBV6-1	TRBJ2-1	ASSGTGFSYNEQF
TRBV5-1	TRBJ2-6	ASSAQGAGANVLT
TRBV29-1	TRBJ2-3	SADPGTDTQY
TRBV10-3	TRBJ2-1	AITDGGRGHNEQF
TRBV2	TRBJ1-3	ASSGIQGTTIY
TRBV25-1	TRBJ1-4	ASSESDSPAFGNEKLF
TRBV6-6	TRBJ2-1	ASSYGSRGAYEQF
TRBV6-5	TRBJ1-1	ASSYDWGAEAF
TRBV5-1	TRBJ2-3	ASSLGGREDTQY
TRBV7-9	TRBJ1-3	ASSLQALSSGNTIY
TRBV18	TRBJ2-3	ASSPPSARSDTQY
TRBV11-3	TRBJ2-5	ASSPHRGRGETQY
TRBV9	TRBJ2-7	ASSAGREQY
TRBV18	TRBJ2-1	ASSSRTGENEQF
TRBV28	TRBJ2-1	ASSRAGTSNEQF
TRBV2	TRBJ1-4	ASSEGNWLHEKLF
TRBV7-3	TRBJ2-5	ASSPGSLETQY
TRBV28	TRBJ1-2	ASSSSGGRQDSGYGYT
TRBV7-9	TRBJ2-7	ASSLDGTSGTYEQY
TRBV28	TRBJ2-7	ASSPYNETGVVSYEQY
TRBV5-1	TRBJ1-5	ASSKRGEFNQPQH
TRBV6-1	TRBJ1-5	ASRTPTQPQH
TRBV7-2	TRBJ2-2	ASSLGGRGTGELF
TRBV9	TRBJ2-1	ASSVTGTGYNEQF
TRBV7-6	TRBJ1-6	ASSLGQMGSPLH
TRBV18	TRBJ1-1	ASSPWTGGSNTEAF